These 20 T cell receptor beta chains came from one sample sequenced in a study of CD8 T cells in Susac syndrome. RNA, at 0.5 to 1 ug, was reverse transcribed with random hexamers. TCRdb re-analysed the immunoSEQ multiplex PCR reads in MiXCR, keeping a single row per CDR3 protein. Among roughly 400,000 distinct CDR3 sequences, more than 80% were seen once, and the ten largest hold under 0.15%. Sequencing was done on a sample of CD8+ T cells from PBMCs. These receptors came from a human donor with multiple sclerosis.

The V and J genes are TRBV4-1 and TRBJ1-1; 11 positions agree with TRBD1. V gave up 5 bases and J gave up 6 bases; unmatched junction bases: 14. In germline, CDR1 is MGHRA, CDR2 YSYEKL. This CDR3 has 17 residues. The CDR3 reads CASSSIVRDRGNSEAFF. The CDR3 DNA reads TGCGCCAGCAGCTCTATTGTGAGGGACAGGGGGAATTCTGAAGCTTTCTTT.

In DNA form, the CDR3 reads TGTGCCAGCAGTTTTAGCGGGAGGGCCTACGAGCAGTACTTC. Translating gives CASSFSGRAYEQYF. The gene calls are TRBV12-3 or TRBV12-4 and TRBJ2-7; 11 bases fit TRBD2. This CDR3 region has 14 residues. V lost 3 bases, J lost 2 bases, and 0 bases stayed unmatched.

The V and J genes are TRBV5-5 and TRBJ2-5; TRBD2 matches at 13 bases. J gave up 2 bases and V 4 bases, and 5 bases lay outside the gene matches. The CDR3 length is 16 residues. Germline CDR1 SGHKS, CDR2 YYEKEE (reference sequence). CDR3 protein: CASSPGTSGIQETQYF. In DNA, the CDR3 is TGTGCCAGCAGCCCCGGGACTAGCGGGATACAAGAGACCCAGTACTTC.

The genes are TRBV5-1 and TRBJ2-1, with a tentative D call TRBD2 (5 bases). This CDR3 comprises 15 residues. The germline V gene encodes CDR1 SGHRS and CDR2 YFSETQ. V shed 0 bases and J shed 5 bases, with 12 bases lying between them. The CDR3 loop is CASSLDPRAHNEQFF. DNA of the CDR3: TGCGCCAGCAGCTTGGATCCGCGGGCTCACAATGAGCAGTTCTTC.

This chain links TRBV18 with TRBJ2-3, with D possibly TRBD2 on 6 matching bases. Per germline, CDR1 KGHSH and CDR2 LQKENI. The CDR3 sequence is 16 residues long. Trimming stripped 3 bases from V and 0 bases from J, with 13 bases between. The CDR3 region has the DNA TGTGCCAGCTCACCTGGGAGGCACCTTAGCACAGATACGCAGTATTTT. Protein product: CASSPGRHLSTDTQYF.

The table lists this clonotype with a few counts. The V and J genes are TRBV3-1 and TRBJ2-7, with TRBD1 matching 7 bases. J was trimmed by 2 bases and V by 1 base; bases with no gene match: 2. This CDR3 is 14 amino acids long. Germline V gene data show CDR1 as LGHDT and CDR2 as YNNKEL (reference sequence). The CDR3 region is CASSQVGGAYEQYF. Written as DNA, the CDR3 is TGTGCCAGCAGCCAAGTAGGGGGCGCCTACGAGCAGTACTTC.

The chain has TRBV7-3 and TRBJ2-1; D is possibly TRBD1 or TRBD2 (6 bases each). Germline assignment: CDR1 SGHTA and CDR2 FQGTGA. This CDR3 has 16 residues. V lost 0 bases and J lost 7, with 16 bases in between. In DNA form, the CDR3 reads TGTGCCAGCAGCTTAACCCCGGGGGCTGGCACGAATGAGCAGTTCTTC. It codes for CASSLTPGAGTNEQFF. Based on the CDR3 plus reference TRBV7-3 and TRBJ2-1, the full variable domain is GAGVSQTPSNKVTEKGKYVELRCDPISGHTALYWYRQSLGQGPEFLIYFQGTGAADDSGLPNDRFFAVRPEGSVSTLKIQRTERGDSAVYLCASSLTPGAGTNEQFFGPGTRLTVL.

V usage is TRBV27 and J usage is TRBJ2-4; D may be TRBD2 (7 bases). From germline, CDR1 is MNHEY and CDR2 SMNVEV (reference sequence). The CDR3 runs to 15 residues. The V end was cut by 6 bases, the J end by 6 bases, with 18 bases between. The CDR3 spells CASSLQGGARNIQYF. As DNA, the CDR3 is TGTGCCAGCAGCCTCCAAGGGGGGGCGCGAAACATTCAGTACTTC.

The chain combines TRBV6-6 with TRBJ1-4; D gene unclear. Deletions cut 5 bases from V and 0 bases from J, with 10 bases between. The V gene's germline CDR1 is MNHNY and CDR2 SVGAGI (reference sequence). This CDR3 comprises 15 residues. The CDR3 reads CASSRQPPTNEKLFF. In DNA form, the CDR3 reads TGTGCCAGCAGTAGGCAGCCTCCAACTAATGAAAAACTGTTTTTT.

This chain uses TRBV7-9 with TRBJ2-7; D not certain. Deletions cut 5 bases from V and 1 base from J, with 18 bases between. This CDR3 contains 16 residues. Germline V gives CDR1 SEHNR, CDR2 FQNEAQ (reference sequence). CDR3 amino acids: CASSPWTVAISYEQYF. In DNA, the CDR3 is TGTGCCAGCAGCCCCTGGACCGTGGCTATATCCTACGAGCAGTACTTC. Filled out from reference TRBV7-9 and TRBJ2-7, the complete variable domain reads DTGVSQNPRHKITKRGQNVTFRCDPISEHNRLYWYRQTLGQGPEFLTYFQNEAQLEKSRLLSDRFSAERPKGSFSTLEIQRTEQGDSAMYLCASSPWTVAISYEQYFGPGTRLTVT.

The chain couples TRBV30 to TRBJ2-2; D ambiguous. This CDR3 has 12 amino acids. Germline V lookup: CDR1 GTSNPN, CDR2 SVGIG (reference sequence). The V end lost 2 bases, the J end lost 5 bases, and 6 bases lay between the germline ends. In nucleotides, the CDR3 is TGTGCCTGGAGTAGGCAAACCGGGGAGCTGTTTTTT. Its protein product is CAWSRQTGELFF.

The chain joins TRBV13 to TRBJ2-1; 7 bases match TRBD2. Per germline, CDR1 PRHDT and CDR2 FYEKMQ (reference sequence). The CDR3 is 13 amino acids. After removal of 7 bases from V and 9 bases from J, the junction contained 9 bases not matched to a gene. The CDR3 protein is CASMERGFSEQFF. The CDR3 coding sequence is TGTGCCAGCATGGAGCGGGGCTTCTCTGAGCAGTTCTTC.

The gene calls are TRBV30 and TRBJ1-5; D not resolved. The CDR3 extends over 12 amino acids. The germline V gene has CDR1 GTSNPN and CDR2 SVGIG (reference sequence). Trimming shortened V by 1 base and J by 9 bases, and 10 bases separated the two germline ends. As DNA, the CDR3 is TGTGCCTGGAGTGCTCTAGACGGGCCCCAGCATTTT. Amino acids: CAWSALDGPQHF.

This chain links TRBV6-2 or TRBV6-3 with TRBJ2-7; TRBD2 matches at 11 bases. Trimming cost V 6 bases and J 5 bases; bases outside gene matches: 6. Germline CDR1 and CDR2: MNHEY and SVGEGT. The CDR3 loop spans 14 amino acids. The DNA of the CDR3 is TGTGCCAGCAGGTTCCTAGCGGGAGGCGACGAGCAGTACTTC. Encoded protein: CASRFLAGGDEQYF.

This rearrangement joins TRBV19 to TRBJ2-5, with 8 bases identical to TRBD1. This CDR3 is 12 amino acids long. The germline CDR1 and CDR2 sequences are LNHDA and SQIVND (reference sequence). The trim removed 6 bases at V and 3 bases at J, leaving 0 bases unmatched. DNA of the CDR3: TGTGCCAGTAGGGGACAGGAAGAGACCCAGTACTTC. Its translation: CASRGQEETQYF.

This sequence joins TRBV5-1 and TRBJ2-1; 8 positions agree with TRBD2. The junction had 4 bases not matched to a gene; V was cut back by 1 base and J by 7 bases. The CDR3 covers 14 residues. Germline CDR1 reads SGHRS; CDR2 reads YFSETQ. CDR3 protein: CASSLRGGLNEQFF. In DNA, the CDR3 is TGCGCCAGCAGCTTGCGGGGGGGCCTGAATGAGCAGTTCTTC.

The CDR3 sequence is CASSFASETQYF. The DNA of the CDR3 is TGTGCCAGCAGTTTCGCCTCGGAGACCCAGTACTTC. The genes are TRBV5-4 and TRBJ2-5; no clear D gene. Germline-derived CDR1 and CDR2 are SGHNT and YYREEE (reference sequence). CDR3 length: 12 amino acids. The V end was cut by 5 bases, the J end by 5 bases, with 10 bases between.

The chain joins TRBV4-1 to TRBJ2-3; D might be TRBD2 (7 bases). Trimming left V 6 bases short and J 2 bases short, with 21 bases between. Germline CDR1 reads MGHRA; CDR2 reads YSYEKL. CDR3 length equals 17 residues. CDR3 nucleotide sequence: TGCGCCAGCAGTCCCCCGGGCGGGGGCGTGGACACAGATACGCAGTATTTT. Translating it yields CASSPPGGGVDTDTQYF.

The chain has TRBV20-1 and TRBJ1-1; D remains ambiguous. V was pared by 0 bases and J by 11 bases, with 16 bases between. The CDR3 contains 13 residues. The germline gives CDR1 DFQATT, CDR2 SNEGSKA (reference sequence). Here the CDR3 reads CSARDGLAGVAFF. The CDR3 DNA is TGCAGTGCTAGAGACGGTTTGGCCGGGGTGGCTTTCTTT.

The DNA of the CDR3 is TGTGCCAGCAGCCAAGTGGTGGGCCAGGGAACAGATACGCAGTATTTT. Translating it yields CASSQVVGQGTDTQYF. The chain has TRBV3-1 and TRBJ2-3; tentative D call: TRBD1 (5 bases). The CDR3 consists of 16 residues. Per germline, CDR1 LGHDT and CDR2 YNNKEL (reference sequence). Trimming left V 1 base short and J 3 bases short, with 14 bases between.